This TCR beta chain was captured in a study of response to subunit inactivated influenza vaccine. This clonotype was picked up many times. Its specificity is not known. In TCRdb, the RT-PCR reads were re-called with MiXCR into one record per CDR3 protein. The data contain a few hundred thousand distinct CDR3 sequences, roughly 20% of them singletons. V shed 4 bases and J shed 9 bases, with 13 bases lying between them. In germline, CDR1 is GTSNPN, CDR2 SVGIG (reference sequence). The CDR3 spans 12 residues. Whole-study results and caveats: That few new T cells are recruited by each seasonal influenza vaccination was the authors' suggestion.

The specimen comprised PBMCs from blood, sampled about 20 months after vaccination. The gene calls are TRBV30 and TRBJ2-1; D might be TRBD1 or TRBD2, each matching 6 bases. The sequence derives from a man aged 45-69 years who received an inactivated influenza vaccine. CDR3 protein: CAWNLGGGEQFF. The CDR3 nucleotides read TGTGCCTGGAATCTGGGGGGCGGTGAGCAGTTCTTC.